This T cell receptor beta chain was recorded in a study of blood T cell repertoires in COVID-19. Across the study: The cDNA or gDNA used as material had been derived from T cells, B-cell-depleted T cells, or PBMCs.

The CDR3 is made up of 17 amino acids. Donors in Cohort 3 who had recovered were those with two negative PCRs, healthcare professional clearance, or resolution of their symptoms. TCRdb keeps only in-frame clones here, not all; method: immunoSEQ multiplex PCR. Of 250,000 to 350,000 clones listed, approximately 85% are singletons. The sequence came from a woman in her twenties or thirties who had recovered from COVID-19. V usage is TRBV21-1 and J usage is TRBJ1-1. TRBV21-1 is a pseudogene locus. The sequenced material came from PBMCs or T cells enriched from blood (not recorded which). This chain's CDR3 is CASSSQPGEGGNTEAFF. The CDR3 coding sequence is TGTGCCAGCAGCAGCCAACCTGGGGAGGGCGGCAACACTGAAGCTTTCTTT.